Each of the 20 T cell receptor beta chains below was sequenced from the same sample in a study of cytomegalovirus exposure and HLA in healthy donors. With 60 Vbeta and 13 Jbeta primers, the PCR was carried out. Sequencing used immunoSEQ multiplex PCR; TCRdb keeps in-frame clones, though not all of them. This sample has nearly 300,000 clones; approximately 90% occur once, and the top ten carry roughly 4%. Source material: PBMCs. The source of these receptors is a middle-aged man in good health and CMV-seropositive.

The chain carries TRBV28 and TRBJ2-7, with 14 nucleotides matching TRBD2. This CDR3 is built from 14 residues. In germline, CDR1 is MDHEN, CDR2 SYDVKM. V was clipped by 7 bases and J by 2 bases; unmatched bases: 1. The CDR3 DNA follows: TGTGCCAGCACGACTAGCGGGAGGGCCTACGAGCAGTACTTC. It specifies CASTTSGRAYEQYF.

The chain couples TRBV2 to TRBJ2-7, with TRBD1 matching over 7 bases. The CDR3 sequence is 14 residues long. V dropped 8 bases and J dropped 0; count of bases not matched to a gene: 7. Looked up from germline, CDR1 is SNHLY and CDR2 is FYNNEI. The CDR3 DNA follows: TGTGCCAGCGGGGGACAGCCCCCCTCCTACGAGCAGTACTTC. Residues: CASGGQPPSYEQYF.

The V and J genes are TRBV9 and TRBJ1-2, with D unclear. Germline CDR1 reads SGDLS; CDR2 reads YYNGEE. This CDR3 region has 15 residues. The ends were cut back, 4 bases at V and 1 base at J, with 14 bases in the middle. The CDR3 sequence: CASSRRKGVNYGYTF. CDR3 bases: TGTGCCAGCAGCCGCAGGAAGGGAGTTAACTATGGCTACACCTTC.

The CDR3 spells CASSLAGTANTEAFF. CDR3 bases: TGTGCCAGCAGCCTAGCTGGGACAGCGAACACTGAAGCTTTCTTT. The rearrangement links TRBV28 to TRBJ1-1, with 7 bases matching TRBD1. J gave up 1 base and V 6 bases, and 8 bases lay outside the gene matches. Germline lookup yields CDR1 MDHEN and CDR2 SYDVKM. The length of the CDR3 is 15 residues. Looking up the rest from reference TRBV28 and TRBJ1-1 gives the full variable domain: DVKVTQSSRYLVKRTGEKVFLECVQDMDHENMFWYRQDPGLGLRLIYFSYDVKMKEKGDIPEGYSVSREKKERFSLILESASTNQTSMYLCASSLAGTANTEAFFGQGTRLTVV.

This clone has just a few counts. The chain employs TRBV2 and TRBJ1-3; TRBD1 is a possible D gene (6 bases). Germline V gives CDR1 SNHLY, CDR2 FYNNEI. The CDR3 loop spans 14 amino acids. V was clipped by 6 bases and J by 0 bases, with 9 bases between them. The CDR3: CASRDSLSGNTIYF. In DNA, the CDR3 is TGTGCCAGCAGGGACAGCCTCTCTGGAAACACCATATATTTT.

V usage is TRBV19 and J usage is TRBJ1-5; 9 nucleotides line up with TRBD1. Germline V gene sequence: CDR1 LNHDA, CDR2 SQIVND (reference sequence). The CDR3 contains 15 residues. V dropped 4 bases and J dropped 5; count of bases not matched to a gene: 6. CDR3 sequence: CASSRTQGAHQPQHF. CDR3 nucleotide sequence: TGTGCCAGTAGTAGAACACAGGGGGCTCATCAGCCCCAGCATTTT.

This clone was recorded only once. The J gene is TRBJ1-2, the V gene TRBV27; perhaps TRBD1 as D (6 bases). The V end was cut by 7 bases, the J end by 4 bases, with 16 bases between. Germline CDR1 and CDR2: MNHEY and SMNVEV (reference sequence). There are 14 residues in the CDR3. For the CDR3, the DNA is TGTGCCAGCACCTCGTGGGAAGGGGGCTATGGCTACACCTTC. It encodes CASTSWEGGYGYTF.

This rearrangement joins TRBV28 to TRBJ1-2; 9 bases are shared with TRBD1. The CDR3 totals 15 residues. The ends lost 5 bases at V and 4 bases at J; junction bases unmatched: 8. CDR1 and CDR2 from the germline V gene are MDHEN and SYDVKM. The CDR3 DNA reads as TGTGCCAGCAGTAGGGACAGGGACGCGGGCTATGGCTACACCTTC. Amino acid sequence: CASSRDRDAGYGYTF.

The chain has TRBV9 and TRBJ2-2; the D gene is possibly TRBD1 (6 bases). V lost 4 bases, J lost 0 bases, and 16 bases lay in between. The CDR3 sequence is 17 residues long. The germline V gene encodes CDR1 SGDLS and CDR2 YYNGEE. For the CDR3, the DNA is TGTGCCAGCAGCACAAGCCCCAGGGGCCCGAACACCGGGGAGCTGTTTTTT. This gives the protein CASSTSPRGPNTGELFF.

This chain joins TRBV10-3 and TRBJ1-1; 8 nucleotides agree with TRBD1. Losses at the gene ends were 6 bases for V and 1 base for J; bases not matched to a gene: 4. Germline V CDR1 and CDR2: ENHRY, SYGVKD. The CDR3 spans 14 residues. CDR3 sequence reads: CAIRRDRSNTEAFF. In nucleotides, the CDR3 is TGTGCCATCAGGAGGGACAGGTCGAACACTGAAGCTTTCTTT.

The genes are TRBV5-6 and TRBJ2-7; 15 bases are shared with TRBD2. The CDR3 consists of 17 residues. The germline gives CDR1 SGHDT, CDR2 YYEEEE. V was pared by 4 bases and J by 4 bases, with 9 bases of the junction left unmatched. The CDR3 region has the DNA TGTGCCAGCAGCCCGGGACTAGCGGGAGGAGTAGGGTACGAGCAGTACTTC. It codes for CASSPGLAGGVGYEQYF.

This rearrangement joins TRBV28 to TRBJ1-1; 9 bases are shared with TRBD1. In germline, CDR1 is MDHEN, CDR2 SYDVKM. The CDR3 totals 12 residues. The junction had 4 bases not matched to a gene; V was cut back by 3 bases and J by 11 bases. The CDR3 here is CASSLGQGHAFF. The DNA for the CDR3 is TGTGCCAGCAGTTTGGGACAGGGACATGCTTTCTTT.

This rearrangement joins TRBV21-1 to TRBJ2-7; the table assigns TRBD2, which was not confirmed against the DNA. TRBV21-1 is classified as a pseudogene. The CDR3 is 16 amino acids. The CDR3 coding sequence is TGTGCCAGCAGCTCCATGTTGGGCGGACGGGGGTACGAGCAGTACTTC. It encodes CASSSMLGGRGYEQYF.

CDR3 sequence: CATSRGETSGSWDTQYF. CDR3 bases: TGTGCCACCAGCAGGGGTGAGACTAGCGGGTCCTGGGATACGCAGTATTTT. V usage is TRBV15 and J usage is TRBJ2-3; TRBD2 matches 10 bases. This CDR3 region has 17 residues. The V segment lost 3 bases and the J segment 6 bases; nucleotides outside the gene matches: 12. Per germline, CDR1 LNHNV and CDR2 YYDKDF (reference sequence).

This rearrangement joins TRBV6-5 to TRBJ1-1; TRBD1 agrees at 7 bases. This CDR3 has 14 amino acids. The V and J ends lost 6 bases and 1 base, in that order; junction bases with no gene match: 5. Germline V lookup: CDR1 MNHEY, CDR2 SVGAGI. The CDR3 loop is CASRPDRRNTEAFF. CDR3 nucleotide sequence: TGTGCCAGCAGACCGGACAGGAGGAACACTGAAGCTTTCTTT.

This chain uses TRBV18 with TRBJ2-1; 8 positions match TRBD1. Unmatched junction bases numbered 4, after V lost 1 base and J lost 2 bases. Per germline, CDR1 KGHSH and CDR2 LQKENI. The CDR3 loop spans 16 amino acids. The CDR3 nucleotides read TGTGCCAGCTCACCACAACAGGGGGGAACCTACAATGAGCAGTTCTTC. The encoded protein is CASSPQQGGTYNEQFF.

The chain is built from TRBV12-2 and TRBJ2-7; the D call of TRBD2 is as the table states it, not checked on the DNA. TRBV12-2 is a listed pseudogene. The length of the CDR3 is 19 residues. This chain's CDR3 is CASRLGTKPCVPIRHEQYF. For the CDR3, the DNA is TGTGCAAGTCGCTTAGGAACTAAACCCTGCGTACCTATACGACACGAGCAGTACTTC.

The chain employs TRBV5-1 and TRBJ2-2; TRBD2 is a possible D gene (5 bases). V was cut by 4 bases and J by 2 bases, with 21 bases left in between. The germline CDR1 and CDR2 sequences are SGHRS and YFSETQ. This CDR3 comprises 18 residues. The CDR3 sequence: CASSPGLGSSCNTGELFF. For the CDR3, the DNA is TGCGCCAGCAGCCCGGGATTGGGCAGCTCGTGCAACACCGGGGAGCTGTTTTTT.

The chain links TRBV2 to TRBJ2-5; 10 bases are shared with TRBD2. The V and J ends lost 1 base and 7 bases, in that order; junction bases with no gene match: 9. Looked up from germline, CDR1 is SNHLY and CDR2 is FYNNEI. CDR3 length equals 16 residues. The CDR3 loop is CASSEEELAGEGTQYF. CDR3 in DNA: TGTGCCAGCAGTGAAGAGGAGCTAGCGGGGGAGGGGACCCAGTACTTC.

In DNA form, the CDR3 reads TGTGCCAGCAGTTACCGGGACAGGGTGGACGAGCAGTACTTC. It codes for CASSYRDRVDEQYF. The J gene is TRBJ2-7, the V gene TRBV6-6; 9 nucleotides match TRBD1. The germline CDR1 and CDR2 sequences are MNHNY and SVGAGI (reference sequence). CDR3 size: 14 residues. J lost 5 bases, V lost 2 bases, and 4 bases had no gene match.